The 7 T cell receptor beta chains listed next were all sequenced from one sample in a study of T cells after yellow fever vaccination. TCRdb fed the 5' RACE reads into MiXCR, producing one record per CDR3 protein. The sample holds hundreds of thousands of distinct CDR3 sequences; around an eighth are singletons and the top ten take around 15%. Material: PBMCs, obtained on the day of the yellow fever booster vaccination. The receptors shown here come from a man in his thirties or forties who received the YFV17D yellow fever vaccine.

This clonotype was seen more than once but under ten times. The chain employs TRBV7-3 and TRBJ1-5, with D maybe TRBD1 (5 bases). Per the germline V gene, CDR1 is SGHTA and CDR2 is FQGTGA. This CDR3 has 15 amino acids. The V gene lost 5 bases and the J gene lost 6 bases, with 17 bases spanning the gap. Here the CDR3 DNA reads TGTGCCAGCAGCAAAGGGACCGGGCCCTTTCAGCCCCAGCATTTT. Amino acids: CASSKGTGPFQPQHF.

This clonotype appeared a few times. The chain recombines TRBV28 with TRBJ2-7; the match to TRBD2 covers 8 bases. The CDR3 has 14 amino acids. The germline V gene has CDR1 MDHEN and CDR2 SYDVKM. V dropped 5 bases and J dropped 9; count of bases not matched to a gene: 12. CDR3 sequence (DNA): TGTGCCAGCAGTGCCGGGACTAGTAAGGGGGTGCAGTACTTC. Amino acid sequence: CASSAGTSKGVQYF.

The chain is built from TRBV19 and TRBJ1-1; D not certain. CDR1 is LNHDA, CDR2 SQIVND, per germline (reference sequence). The CDR3 spans 13 residues. The V and J ends lost 3 bases and 1 base respectively, with 6 bases between them. CDR3 protein: CASSMGRNTEAFF. CDR3 nucleotides: TGTGCCAGTAGTATGGGGAGGAACACTGAAGCTTTCTTT.

The sample holds a few counts of this clonotype. The chain is built from TRBV12-3 or TRBV12-4 and TRBJ2-3; 7 bases are shared with TRBD2. The CDR3 contains 19 residues. With V trimmed by 1 base and J by 6 bases, 19 bases remained unmatched. The CDR3 sequence is CASSLGFGALAGVLDTQYF. The CDR3 coding sequence is TGTGCCAGCAGTTTAGGATTTGGGGCTTTAGCGGGCGTACTTGATACGCAGTATTTT.

This clonotype was seen a handful of times. This chain links TRBV21-1 with TRBJ2-7; no DNA check was done on the table's D call, TRBD2. TRBV21-1 is an annotated pseudogene. CDR3 length equals 13 residues. CDR3 sequence: CASTTSSTYEQYF. CDR3 coding DNA: TGTGCCAGCACTACTAGCAGTACCTACGAGCAGTACTTC.

The V call is TRBV5-1, the J call TRBJ1-4; TRBD1 agrees at 10 bases. This CDR3 contains 15 residues. Trimming cost V 4 bases and J 8 bases; bases outside gene matches: 8. Germline V gives CDR1 SGHRS, CDR2 YFSETQ. This CDR3 is CASSPGQGVGEKLFF. The CDR3, as DNA: TGCGCCAGCAGCCCAGGACAGGGGGTTGGCGAAAAACTGTTTTTT.

This clonotype has only a few counts. V is TRBV13 and J is TRBJ2-1, with D possibly being TRBD2 (5 bases). V gave up 3 bases and J gave up 4 bases, with 10 bases separating them. CDR1 and CDR2 from the germline V gene are PRHDT and FYEKMQ (reference sequence). CDR3 length: 14 amino acids. CDR3 bases: TGTGCCAGCAGCTTGGTTCGGGATTACAATGAGCAGTTCTTC. This gives the protein CASSLVRDYNEQFF.